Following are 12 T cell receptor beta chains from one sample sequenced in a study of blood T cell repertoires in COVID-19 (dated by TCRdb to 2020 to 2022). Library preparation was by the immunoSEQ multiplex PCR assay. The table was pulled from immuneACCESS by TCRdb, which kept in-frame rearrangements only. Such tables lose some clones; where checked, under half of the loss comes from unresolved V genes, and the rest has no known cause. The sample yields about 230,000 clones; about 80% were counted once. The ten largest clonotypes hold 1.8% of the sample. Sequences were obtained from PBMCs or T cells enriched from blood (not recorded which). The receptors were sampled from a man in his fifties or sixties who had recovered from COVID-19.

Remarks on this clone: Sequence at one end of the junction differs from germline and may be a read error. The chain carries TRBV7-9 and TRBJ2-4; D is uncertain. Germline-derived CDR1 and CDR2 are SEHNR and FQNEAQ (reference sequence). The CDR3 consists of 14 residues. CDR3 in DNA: TGTGCCAGCAGCTTAGAAAGAGCCCAAAACATTCAGTACTTC. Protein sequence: CASSLERAQNIQYF.

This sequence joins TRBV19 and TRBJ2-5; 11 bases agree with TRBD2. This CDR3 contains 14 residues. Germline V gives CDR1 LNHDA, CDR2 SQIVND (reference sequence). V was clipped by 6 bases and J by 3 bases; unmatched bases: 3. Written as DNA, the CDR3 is TGTGCCAGTAGCCTACTAGCGGGGGAAGAGACCCAGTACTTC. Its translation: CASSLLAGEETQYF.

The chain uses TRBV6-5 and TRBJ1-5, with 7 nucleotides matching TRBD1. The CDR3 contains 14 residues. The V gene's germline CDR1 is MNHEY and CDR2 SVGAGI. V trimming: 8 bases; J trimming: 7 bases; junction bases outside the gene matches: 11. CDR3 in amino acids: CASRKLTGNQPQHF. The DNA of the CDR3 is TGTGCCAGCCGAAAACTGACAGGGAACCAGCCCCAGCATTTT.

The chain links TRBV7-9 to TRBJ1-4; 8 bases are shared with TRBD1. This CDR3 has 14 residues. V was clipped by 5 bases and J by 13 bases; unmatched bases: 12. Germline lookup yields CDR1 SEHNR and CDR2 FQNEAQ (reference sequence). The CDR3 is CASSPLTGALPLFF. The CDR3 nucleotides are TGTGCCAGCAGCCCCCTGACAGGGGCTTTGCCACTGTTTTTT.

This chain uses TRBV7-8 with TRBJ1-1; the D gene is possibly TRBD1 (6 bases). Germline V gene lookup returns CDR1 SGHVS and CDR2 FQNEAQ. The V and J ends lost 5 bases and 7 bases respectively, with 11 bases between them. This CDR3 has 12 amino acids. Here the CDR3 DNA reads TGTGCCAGCAGCACTCAGGGGCATGAAGCTTTCTTT. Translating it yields CASSTQGHEAFF. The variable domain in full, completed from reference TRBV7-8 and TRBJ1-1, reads GAGVSQSPRYKVAKRGQDVALRCDPISGHVSLFWYQQALGQGPEFLTYFQNEAQLDKSGLPSDRFFAERPEGSVSTLKIQRTQQEDSAVYLCASSTQGHEAFFGQGTRLTVV.

The CDR3 DNA follows: TGTGCCAGCAGCCAAGTTAAAGGGGGCAGTGAGCAGTTCTTC. The encoded protein is CASSQVKGGSEQFF. This chain connects TRBV3-1 (or the pseudogene TRBV3-2) to TRBJ2-1, with 7 nucleotides matching TRBD1. Trimming removed 1 base from V and 9 bases from J; junction bases left unmatched: 6. This CDR3 has 14 amino acids. Germline loops: CDR1 LGHDT, CDR2 YNNKEL (reference sequence).

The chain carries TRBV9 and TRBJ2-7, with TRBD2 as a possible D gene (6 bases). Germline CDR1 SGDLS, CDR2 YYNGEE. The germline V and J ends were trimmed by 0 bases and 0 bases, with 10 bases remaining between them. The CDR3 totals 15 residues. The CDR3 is CASSVAAGASYEQYF. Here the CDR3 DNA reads TGTGCCAGCAGCGTAGCAGCGGGTGCCTCCTACGAGCAGTACTTC.

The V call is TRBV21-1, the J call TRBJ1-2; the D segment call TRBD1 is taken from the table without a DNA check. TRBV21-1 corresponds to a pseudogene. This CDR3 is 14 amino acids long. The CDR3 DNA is TGTGCCAGCAGCGCTCGGGACAGGGCCTCCGGTTACACCTTC. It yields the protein CASSARDRASGYTF.

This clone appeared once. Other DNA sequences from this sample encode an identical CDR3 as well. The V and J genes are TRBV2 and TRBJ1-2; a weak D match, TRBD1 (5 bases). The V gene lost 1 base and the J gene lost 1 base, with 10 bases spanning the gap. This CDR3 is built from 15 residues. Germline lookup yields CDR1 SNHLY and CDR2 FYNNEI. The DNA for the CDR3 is TGTGCCAGCAGTGAAGGGGGCGCCGGTAACTATGGCTACACCTTC. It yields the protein CASSEGGAGNYGYTF.

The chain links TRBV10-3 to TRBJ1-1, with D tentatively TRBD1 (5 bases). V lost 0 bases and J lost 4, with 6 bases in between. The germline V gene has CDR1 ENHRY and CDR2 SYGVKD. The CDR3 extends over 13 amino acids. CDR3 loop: CAISESQGTEAFF. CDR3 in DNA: TGTGCCATCAGTGAGTCCCAGGGCACTGAAGCTTTCTTT.

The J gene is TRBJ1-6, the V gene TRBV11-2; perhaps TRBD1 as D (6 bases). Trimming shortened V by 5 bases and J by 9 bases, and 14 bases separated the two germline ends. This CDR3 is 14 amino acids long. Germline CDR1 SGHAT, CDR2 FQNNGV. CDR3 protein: CASSREGVVSPLHF. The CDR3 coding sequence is TGTGCCAGCAGCCGAGAGGGGGTGGTTTCACCCCTCCACTTT.

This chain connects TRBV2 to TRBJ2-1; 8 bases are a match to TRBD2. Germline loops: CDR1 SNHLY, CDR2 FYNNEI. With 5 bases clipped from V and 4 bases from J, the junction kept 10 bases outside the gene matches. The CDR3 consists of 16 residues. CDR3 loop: CASSIMSGGTYNEQFF. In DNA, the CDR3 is TGTGCCAGCAGTATAATGAGCGGGGGAACATACAATGAGCAGTTCTTC.